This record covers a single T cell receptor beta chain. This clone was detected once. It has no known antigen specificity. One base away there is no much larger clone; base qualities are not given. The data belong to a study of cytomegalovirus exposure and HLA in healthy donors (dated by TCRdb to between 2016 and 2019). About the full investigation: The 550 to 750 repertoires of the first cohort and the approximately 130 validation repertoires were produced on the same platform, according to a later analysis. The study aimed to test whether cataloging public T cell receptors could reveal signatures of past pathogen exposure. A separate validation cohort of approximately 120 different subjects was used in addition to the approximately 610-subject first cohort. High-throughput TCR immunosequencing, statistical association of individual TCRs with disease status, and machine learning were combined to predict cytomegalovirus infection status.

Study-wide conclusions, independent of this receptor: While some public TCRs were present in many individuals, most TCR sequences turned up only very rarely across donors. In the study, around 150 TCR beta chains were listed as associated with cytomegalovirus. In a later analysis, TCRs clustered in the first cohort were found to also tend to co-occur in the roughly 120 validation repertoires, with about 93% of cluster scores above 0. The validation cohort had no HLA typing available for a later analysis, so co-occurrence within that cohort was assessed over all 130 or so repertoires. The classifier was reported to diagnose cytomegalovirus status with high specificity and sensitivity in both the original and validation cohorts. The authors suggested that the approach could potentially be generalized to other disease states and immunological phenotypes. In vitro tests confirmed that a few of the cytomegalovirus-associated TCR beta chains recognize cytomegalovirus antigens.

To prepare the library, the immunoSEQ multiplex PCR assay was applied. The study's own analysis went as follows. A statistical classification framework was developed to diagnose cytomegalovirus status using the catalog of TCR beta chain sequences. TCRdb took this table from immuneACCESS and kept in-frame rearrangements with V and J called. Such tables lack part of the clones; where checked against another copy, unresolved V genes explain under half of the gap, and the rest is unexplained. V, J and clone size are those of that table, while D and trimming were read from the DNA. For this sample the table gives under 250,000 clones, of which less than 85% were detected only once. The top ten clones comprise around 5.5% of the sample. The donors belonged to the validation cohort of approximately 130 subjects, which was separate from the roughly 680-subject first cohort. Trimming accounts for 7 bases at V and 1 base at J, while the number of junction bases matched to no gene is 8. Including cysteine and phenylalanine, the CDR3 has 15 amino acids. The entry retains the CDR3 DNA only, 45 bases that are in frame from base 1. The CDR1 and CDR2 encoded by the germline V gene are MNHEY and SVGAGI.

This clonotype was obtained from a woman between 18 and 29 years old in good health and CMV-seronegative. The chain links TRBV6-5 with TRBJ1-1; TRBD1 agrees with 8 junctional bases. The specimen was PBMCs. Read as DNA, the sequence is TGTGCCAGCAAACTCACAGGGGGGAAGAACACTGAAGCTTTCTTT. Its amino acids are CASKLTGGKNTEAFF.